Listed here are 22 T cell receptor beta chains from one sample, sequenced in a study of T cells in Graves' hyperthyroidism and ophthalmopathy. Authors of the study amplified TCR beta CDR3 regions from RNA transcripts. Using the HTBI primer set, a first-round RT-PCR was run on the TCR CDR3. TCRdb analysed the multiplex PCR reads with MiXCR anew, one entry per CDR3 protein. Here the sample spans hundreds of thousands of distinct CDR3 sequences, 14% being singletons. Input material: blood. These receptors all stem from a woman aged 18-30 years with Graves' hyperthyroidism.

The V call is TRBV9, the J call TRBJ2-1; TRBD2 is a possible D gene (5 bases). Germline CDR1 and CDR2: SGDLS and YYNGEE. The CDR3 is 15 amino acids. With 0 bases removed from V and 10 bases from J, the gap between germline ends came to 17 bases. CDR3 sequence (DNA): TGTGCCAGCAGCGTAGCTCCGGACTTTATCCACGAGCAGTTCTTC. Protein sequence: CASSVAPDFIHEQFF. Based on the CDR3 plus reference TRBV9 and TRBJ2-1, the full variable domain is DSGVTQTPKHLITATGQRVTLRCSPRSGDLSVYWYQQSLDQGLQFLIQYYNGEERAKGNILERFSAQQFPDLHSELNLSSLELGDSALYFCASSVAPDFIHEQFFGPGTRLTVL.

The sample holds a few counts of this clonotype. This chain uses TRBV27 with TRBJ2-2, with TRBD2 identical over 11 bases. The V gene end was trimmed by 7 bases and the J gene end by 1 base; junction bases not matched to a gene: 14. Germline CDR1 MNHEY, CDR2 SMNVEV (reference sequence). The CDR3 runs 19 residues. CDR3 sequence: CASNPRPTTSGKNTGELFF. The CDR3 bases are TGTGCCAGCAATCCTCGGCCGACGACTAGCGGGAAGAACACCGGGGAGCTGTTTTTT.

This clonotype occurred many times. The V gene is TRBV6-1, the J gene TRBJ2-5; the D is unclear. V was clipped by 5 bases and J by 5 bases, with 21 bases between them. The CDR3 is made up of 16 amino acids. CDR1 and CDR2 from the germline V gene are MNHNS and SASEGT. The CDR3 is CASSYFGSGYSETQYF. CDR3 DNA sequence: TGTGCCAGCAGTTATTTTGGCTCGGGCTATTCGGAGACCCAGTACTTC.

At least ten counts were recorded for this clonotype. The chain carries TRBV10-1 and TRBJ1-1, with 8 bases that match TRBD1. The CDR3 contains 15 residues. V gave up 0 bases and J gave up 4 bases; unmatched junction bases: 4. CDR1 and CDR2 from the germline V gene are WNHNN and SYGVQD (reference sequence). CDR3 coding DNA: TGCGCCAGCAGTGAGTCGCGGACAGGGAGCACTGAAGCTTTCTTT. Amino acids: CASSESRTGSTEAFF.

This clonotype was counted between two and nine times. The chain combines TRBV20-1 with TRBJ2-7; 7 bases map to TRBD1. The J segment lost 2 bases and the V segment lost 1 base, leaving 2 bases of the junction unmatched. The CDR3 has 13 residues. Germline lookup yields CDR1 DFQATT and CDR2 SNEGSKA (reference sequence). CDR3 sequence reads: CSARGQGPYEQYF. DNA for the CDR3: TGCAGTGCTAGAGGACAGGGACCCTACGAGCAGTACTTC.

The chain is built from TRBV24-1 and TRBJ1-5; D is uncertain. Germline-derived CDR1 and CDR2 are KGHDR and SFDVKD. The CDR3 has 15 residues. V was cut by 6 bases and J by 4 bases, with 15 bases left in between. The CDR3 nucleotides are TGTGCCACCAGTTCACGGGGAGGAGGGAATCAGCCCCAGCATTTT. Translating it yields CATSSRGGGNQPQHF.

This clonotype was detected ten times or more. The CDR3, as DNA: TGTGCCAGCAGCTTAATGGGTCAGGGGCCCTACGAGCAGTACTTC. Translated, it gives CASSLMGQGPYEQYF. The chain carries TRBV7-3 and TRBJ2-7, with a tentative D call TRBD1 (6 bases). The CDR3 runs to 15 residues. The germline V gene has CDR1 SGHTA and CDR2 FQGTGA. V was pared by 1 base and J by 2 bases, with 12 bases between.

This clonotype turned up a few times. The chain links TRBV2 to TRBJ2-5, with D uncertain. CDR1 and CDR2 (germline): SNHLY, FYNNEI. Trimming took off 0 bases at V and 7 bases at J, with 9 bases between the two ends. The CDR3 covers 13 residues. This CDR3 reads CASSEAGPGTQYF. The CDR3 bases are TGTGCCAGCAGTGAAGCGGGCCCAGGGACCCAGTACTTC.

J is TRBJ1-6 and V is TRBV7-2; no clear D. Germline CDR1 reads SGHTA; CDR2 reads FQGNSA. The CDR3 length is 16 residues. The V end lost 5 bases, the J end lost 6 bases, and 17 bases lay between the germline ends. The CDR3 coding sequence is TGTGCCAGCAGCCCAGCCAGGACCTCTTTTAATTCACCCCTCCACTTT. Its protein is CASSPARTSFNSPLHF. The entire variable domain, with the rest obtained from reference TRBV7-2 and TRBJ1-6, is as follows: GAGVSQSPSNKVTEKGKDVELRCDPISGHTALYWYRQSLGQGLEFLIYFQGNSAPDKSGLPSDRFSAERTGGSVSTLTIQRTQQEDSAVYLCASSPARTSFNSPLHFGNGTRLTVT.

On this clonotype: A much larger clone differs by one base, so this may be a read error. CDR3 amino acids: CASSWTTSTEAFF. CDR3 nucleotide sequence: TGTGCCAGCAGTTGGACAACGAGCACTGAAGCTTTCTTT. The V and J genes are TRBV28 and TRBJ1-1, with D perhaps TRBD1 (5 bases). V was pared by 4 bases and J by 4 bases, with 10 bases between. The CDR3 extends over 13 amino acids. Per germline, CDR1 MDHEN and CDR2 SYDVKM.

There are a few counts of this clonotype. A read error may be the cause here, since a much bigger clone is one base away. The V and J genes are TRBV11-2 and TRBJ2-1; a possible D gene is TRBD2 (5 bases). Trimming took off 1 base at V and 8 bases at J, with 18 bases between the two ends. CDR3 length: 16 amino acids. Per the germline V gene, CDR1 is SGHAT and CDR2 is FQNNGV. CDR3 protein: CASSLGRELNYDEQFF. CDR3 in DNA: TGTGCCAGCAGCTTAGGCCGGGAATTAAATTACGATGAGCAGTTCTTC.

The CDR3 is CASSFRRGGLETQYF. CDR3 nucleotides: TGTGCCAGCAGCTTCCGAAGGGGAGGTTTGGAGACCCAGTACTTC. The chain uses TRBV7-2 and TRBJ2-5, with D possibly TRBD2 on 6 matching bases. The V gene lost 3 bases and the J gene lost 5 bases, with 16 bases spanning the gap. This CDR3 has 15 amino acids. Germline V gives CDR1 SGHTA, CDR2 FQGNSA.

Ten or more counts support this clonotype. J is TRBJ2-3 and V is TRBV7-8; 7 nucleotides agree with TRBD2. The germline gives CDR1 SGHVS, CDR2 FQNEAQ. Trimming removed 5 bases from V and 7 bases from J; junction bases left unmatched: 12. The CDR3 length is 15 residues. Here the CDR3 DNA reads TGTGCCAGCAGCCCGATGGCGGGAGTCGCAAATACGCAGTATTTT. Translated, it gives CASSPMAGVANTQYF.

This sequence joins TRBV19 and TRBJ2-1; maybe TRBD2 (7 bases). The CDR3 contains 18 residues. Germline assignment: CDR1 LNHDA and CDR2 SQIVND (reference sequence). Trimming shortened V by 6 bases and J by 5 bases, and 26 bases separated the two germline ends. CDR3 bases: TGTGCCAGTAGCTCGGGGGGAGGGGGGTTTACTATTAACAATGAGCAGTTCTTC. This gives the protein CASSSGGGGFTINNEQFF. Complete variable domain (other parts from reference TRBV19 and TRBJ2-1): DGGITQSPKYLFRKEGQNVTLSCEQNLNHDAMYWYRQDPGQGLRLIYYSQIVNDFQKGDIAEGYSVSREKKESFPLTVTSAQKNPTAFYLCASSSGGGGFTINNEQFFGPGTRLTVL.

The V call is TRBV6-2 or TRBV6-3, the J call TRBJ1-1; D not certain. The ends were cut back, 7 bases at V and 1 base at J, with 10 bases in the middle. CDR1 and CDR2 (germline): MNHEY, SVGEGT. This CDR3 region has 13 residues. The CDR3 sequence is CASKVGGNTEAFF. CDR3 sequence (DNA): TGTGCCAGCAAGGTTGGAGGGAACACTGAAGCTTTCTTT.

The table lists this clonotype with many counts. This chain connects TRBV28 to TRBJ2-5, with TRBD2 matching over 12 bases. The junction had 3 bases not matched to a gene; V was cut back by 3 bases and J by 1 base. Germline V gene sequence: CDR1 MDHEN, CDR2 SYDVKM. The CDR3 runs to 16 residues. The CDR3 region has the DNA TGTGCCAGCAGTTTGGGACTAGCGGGTACCCAAGAGACCCAGTACTTC. This codes for CASSLGLAGTQETQYF.

The rearrangement uses TRBV20-1 and TRBJ1-4, with D tentatively TRBD1 (6 bases). Germline V gene lookup returns CDR1 DFQATT and CDR2 SNEGSKA (reference sequence). The CDR3 sequence is 13 residues long. V shed 6 bases and J shed 4 bases, with 12 bases lying between them. The CDR3 bases are TGCAGTGCCTTGGAAGGGGGTAATGAAAAACTGTTTTTT. Encoded protein: CSALEGGNEKLFF.

This clonotype was seen many times. The chain uses TRBV2 and TRBJ1-4; the D gene is possibly TRBD1 (6 bases). Trimming removed 5 bases at V and 0 bases at J, with 7 bases between. Germline values: CDR1 SNHLY, CDR2 FYNNEI. The CDR3 runs to 14 residues. The CDR3 region has the DNA TGTGCCAGCAGTTACAGGGCAACTAATGAAAAACTGTTTTTT. Protein product: CASSYRATNEKLFF.

The chain uses TRBV2 and TRBJ2-3; D is unclear. This CDR3 has 14 residues. Germline CDR1 is SNHLY and CDR2 is FYNNEI. V lost 4 bases and J lost 0, with 8 bases in between. CDR3 region: CASSGYESTDTQYF. As DNA, the CDR3 is TGTGCCAGCAGTGGTTACGAAAGCACAGATACGCAGTATTTT.

This clonotype showed up many times. The chain joins TRBV11-2 to TRBJ2-7; no reliable D call. V shed 5 bases and J shed 6 bases, with 8 bases lying between them. The CDR3 is 11 residues long. In germline, CDR1 is SGHAT, CDR2 FQNNGV. CDR3 amino acids: CASSVEGEQYF. CDR3 DNA: TGTGCCAGCAGCGTCGAAGGCGAGCAGTACTTC.

Only a few counts were recorded for this clonotype. V gene TRBV6-1 combines with J gene TRBJ2-3; TRBD2 agrees at 14 bases. Losses at the gene ends were 4 bases for V and 5 bases for J; bases not matched to a gene: 5. The germline gives CDR1 MNHNS, CDR2 SASEGT. The CDR3 runs 16 residues. This CDR3 is CASSVGTSGSRDTQYF. The CDR3 DNA is TGTGCCAGCAGTGTTGGGACTAGCGGGAGTAGAGATACGCAGTATTTT.

This clonotype was detected many times. The chain uses TRBV7-9 and TRBJ2-1; 9 bases are a match to TRBD2. The CDR3 length is 19 residues. Germline loops: CDR1 SEHNR, CDR2 FQNEAQ (reference sequence). V shed 4 bases and J 4 bases; nucleotides not matched to a gene: 17. CDR3 coding DNA: TGTGCCAGCAGCTCAGGGGTTCTTAGCGGGAGCTCCCCTTACAATGAGCAGTTCTTC. This gives the protein CASSSGVLSGSSPYNEQFF.